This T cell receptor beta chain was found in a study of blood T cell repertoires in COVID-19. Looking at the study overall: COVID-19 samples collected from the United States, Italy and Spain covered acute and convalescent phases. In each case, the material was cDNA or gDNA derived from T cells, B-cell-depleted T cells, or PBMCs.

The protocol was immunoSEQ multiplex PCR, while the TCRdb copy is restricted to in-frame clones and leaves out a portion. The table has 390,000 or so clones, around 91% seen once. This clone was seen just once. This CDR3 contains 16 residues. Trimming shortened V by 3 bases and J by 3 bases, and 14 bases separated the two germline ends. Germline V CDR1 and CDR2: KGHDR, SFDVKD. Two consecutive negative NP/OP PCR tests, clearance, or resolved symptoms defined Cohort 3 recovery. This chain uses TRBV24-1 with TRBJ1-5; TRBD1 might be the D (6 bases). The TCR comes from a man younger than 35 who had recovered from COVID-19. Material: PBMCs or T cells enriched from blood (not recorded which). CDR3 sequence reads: CATSDPGVGDNQPQHF. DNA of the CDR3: TGTGCCACCAGTGATCCAGGGGTTGGGGACAATCAGCCCCAGCATTTT.